A selection of T cell receptor beta chains follows, all from one sample in a study of Graves' ophthalmopathy and Graves' hyperthyroidism. TCRdb reprocessed the multiplex PCR reads via MiXCR and lists one record per CDR3 protein. The table has about 600,000 distinct CDR3 sequences, about two fifths seen once. The sample taken for sequencing was peripheral blood or thyroid tissue (not recorded which). All receptors derive from an adult man with Graves' hyperthyroidism. The CDR3 runs from the conserved cysteine through the conserved F or W. The D gene is left open where the match is weak. Expanded clones get a size class; other rows say once, few or many, or leave the size out.

J,size,V,D,CDR3,DNA
TRBJ2-7,.,TRBV20-1,.,CSARDRGPGAHEQYF,TGCAGTGCTAGAGATCGGGGGCCAGGTGCCCACGAGCAGTACTTC
TRBJ1-1,many,TRBV5-6,.,CASSLAGVGNTEAFF,TGTGCCAGCAGCTTGGCCGGGGTTGGGAACACTGAAGCTTTCTTT
TRBJ1-4,.,TRBV25-1,.,CASIPTNEKLFF,TGTGCCAGCATCCCAACTAATGAAAAACTGTTTTTT
TRBJ2-5,.,TRBV15,.,CATSSPLEGTNQPQYF,TGTGCCACCAGCAGCCCCTTGGAGGGAACGAATCAGCCCCAGTACTTC
TRBJ1-4,.,TRBV5-1,TRBD1,CASSLLGQAGINEKLFF,TGCGCCAGCAGCTTATTGGGACAGGCGGGGATTAATGAAAAACTGTTTTTT
TRBJ2-1,few,TRBV7-2,TRBD2,CASSLVGKAGAYNEQFF,TGTGCCAGCAGCTTAGTAGGGAAAGCGGGGGCATACAATGAGCAGTTCTTC
TRBJ1-1,many,TRBV6-6,.,CASTSYRNTEAFF,TGTGCCAGCACCTCGTACAGGAACACTGAAGCTTTCTTT
TRBJ1-2,.,TRBV29-1,TRBD1,CSVEDRPSLYYGYTF,TGCAGCGTTGAGGACAGGCCGTCGCTTTACTATGGCTACACCTTC
TRBJ1-1,.,TRBV12-3/TRBV12-4,.,CASSHTNRDLGNTEAFF,TGTGCCAGCTCACACACTAACAGGGATTTAGGGAACACCGAAGCTTTCTTT
TRBJ2-7,once,TRBV5-1,TRBD1,CASSKDRERTYEQYF,TGCGCCAGCAGCAAGGACAGGGAACGAACCTACGAGCAGTACTTC
TRBJ2-7,many,TRBV29-1,TRBD2,CSVEGTSGGAYEQYF,TGCAGCGTTGAGGGGACTAGCGGGGGGGCCTACGAGCAGTACTTC
TRBJ1-4,.,TRBV27,TRBD1,CASSSGTAEKLFF,TGTGCCAGCAGTTCCGGGACAGCCGAAAAACTGTTTTTT
TRBJ2-5,many,TRBV12-3/TRBV12-4,.,CASSLGSYSQETQYF,TGTGCCAGCAGTTTAGGCAGTTACTCCCAAGAGACCCAGTACTTC
TRBJ1-5,many,TRBV7-9,.,CASSLTGQRDQPQHF,TGTGCCAGCAGCTTAACTGGACAGAGGGATCAGCCCCAGCATTTT
TRBJ2-7,.,TRBV19,TRBD2,CASSFHSGTSGGSYEQYF,TGTGCCAGCAGTTTCCACTCCGGGACTAGCGGGGGATCCTACGAGCAGTACTTC
TRBJ1-1,many,TRBV19,TRBD1,CATVDRGNTEAFF,TGTGCCACCGTGGACAGGGGGAACACTGAAGCTTTCTTT
TRBJ2-7,.,TRBV25-1,TRBD2,CASSGWTSGTYEQYF,TGTGCCAGCAGTGGCTGGACTAGCGGGACCTACGAGCAGTACTTC
TRBJ2-7,.,TRBV2,.,CASSDSEEQYF,TGTGCCAGCAGTGACAGCGAGGAGCAGTACTTC
TRBJ2-3,many,TRBV15,.,CATSRDRGDTQYF,TGTGCCACCAGCAGAGATCGAGGAGATACGCAGTATTTT
TRBJ1-3,.,TRBV20-1,.,CSAVAGGLGGGNTIYF,TGCAGTGCCGTAGCGGGAGGGTTGGGGGGTGGAAACACCATATATTTT
TRBJ2-7,many,TRBV28,TRBD1,CASRTGRGSYEQYF,TGTGCCTCACGGACAGGGAGAGGATCCTACGAGCAGTACTTC
TRBJ1-1,many,TRBV5-1,.,CASSLGPLNTEAFF,TGCGCCAGCAGCTTGGGACCGCTGAACACTGAAGCTTTCTTT
TRBJ2-7,.,TRBV2,TRBD2,CANQRGSYNEQYF,TGTGCCAACCAGCGGGGCAGCTACAATGAGCAGTACTTC
TRBJ1-6,many,TRBV12-3/TRBV12-4,.,CASSPIRSNSPLHF,TGTGCCAGCAGTCCAATACGGTCCAATTCACCCCTCCACTTT
TRBJ2-2,few,TRBV7-9,.,CASSLVGRTGELFF,TGTGCCAGCAGTTTAGTGGGCCGCACCGGGGAGCTGTTTTTT
TRBJ1-2,many,TRBV7-2,.,CASSPVGGAFNYGYTF,TGTGCCAGCAGCCCAGTGGGGGGAGCTTTCAACTATGGCTACACCTTC
TRBJ2-2,.,TRBV28,.,CASSSRANTGELFF,TGTGCCAGCAGTTCCCGCGCGAACACCGGGGAGCTGTTTTTT
TRBJ2-7,few,TRBV7-6,TRBD1,CASSLGRGNIYEQYF,TGTGCCAGCAGCTTAGGCAGGGGGAACATCTACGAGCAGTACTTC
TRBJ1-5,.,TRBV6-1,TRBD1,CASSENMGQGAQPQHF,TGTGCCAGCAGTGAAAACATGGGGCAGGGGGCTCAGCCCCAGCATTTT
TRBJ2-1,.,TRBV7-2,.,CASSHAGTSITNEQFF,TGTGCCAGCAGCCACGCCGGGACTTCTATCACCAATGAGCAGTTCTTC
TRBJ2-2,many,TRBV24-1,TRBD1,CATSETGTETQGELFF,TGTGCCACCAGTGAAACCGGGACAGAAACCCAGGGGGAGCTGTTTTTT
TRBJ2-3,.,TRBV29-1,.,CSAPSLPGHASTDTQYF,TGCAGCGCTCCCTCTCTCCCGGGCCACGCTAGCACAGATACGCAGTATTTT
TRBJ2-1,.,TRBV24-1,.,CATSDSIVRSEQFF,TGTGCCACCAGTGATTCCATAGTGAGGAGTGAGCAGTTCTTC
TRBJ1-2,.,TRBV10-3,.,CAISESNGAYTF,TGTGCCATCAGTGAGTCGAATGGGGCCTACACCTTC
TRBJ2-2,many,TRBV9,TRBD2,CASSGVAGNTGELFF,TGTGCCAGCAGCGGTGTAGCGGGGAACACCGGGGAGCTGTTTTTT
TRBJ2-7,.,TRBV7-9,.,CASSPPTGAYEQYF,TGTGCCAGCAGCCCCCCGACGGGGGCCTACGAGCAGTACTTC
TRBJ1-3,.,TRBV29-1,.,CSVEVRANTIYF,TGCAGCGTTGAGGTCAGGGCCAACACCATATATTTT
TRBJ1-2,.,TRBV2,TRBD1,CASSISRLQGVYGYTF,TGTGCCAGCAGTATAAGCCGACTCCAGGGGGTCTATGGCTACACCTTC
TRBJ2-7,.,TRBV28,TRBD1,CASSLRYRDRGYEQYF,TGTGCCAGCAGTCTTCGGTACCGGGACAGGGGATACGAGCAGTACTTC
TRBJ1-2,.,TRBV20-1,TRBD1,CRIKQGGDYGYTF,TGCAGGATAAAGCAGGGGGGCGACTATGGCTACACCTTC
TRBJ2-5,.,TRBV28,.,CASSFFPEQETQYF,TGTGCCAGCAGTTTTTTCCCGGAGCAAGAGACCCAGTACTTC
TRBJ2-2,.,TRBV7-9,TRBD2,CASRSHSSGRADWTGELFF,TGTGCCAGCAGATCCCACTCAAGCGGGAGGGCCGATTGGACCGGGGAGCTGTTTTTT
TRBJ2-7,.,TRBV25-1,.,CASSPETSYSYEQYF,TGTGCCAGCTCACCGGAGACATCCTACTCCTACGAGCAGTACTTC
TRBJ1-1,many,TRBV20-1,.,CSPVDTPLTEAFF,TGCAGTCCCGTGGACACCCCGCTCACTGAAGCTTTCTTT
TRBJ1-1,.,TRBV2,.,CASSDDGTAIKFF,TGTGCCAGCAGTGACGACGGGACCGCGATCAAATTTTTT
TRBJ1-3,.,TRBV5-1,TRBD1,CASSLSETGDGNTIYF,TGCGCCAGCAGCTTGTCGGAGACAGGGGACGGAAACACCATATATTTT
TRBJ1-6,.,TRBV7-2,TRBD1,CASSSPTGENSPLHF,TGTGCCAGCAGCTCTCCGACAGGGGAGAACTCACCCCTCCACTTT
TRBJ1-5,.,TRBV25-1,TRBD1,CASSGGTGGGGNQPQHF,TGTGCCAGCAGTGGCGGGACAGGGGGCGGAGGCAATCAGCCCCAGCATTTT
TRBJ1-5,many,TRBV6-5,.,CASSYSWDRNQPQHF,TGTGCCAGCAGTTACTCGTGGGACCGAAATCAGCCCCAGCATTTT
TRBJ2-5,.,TRBV10-2,.,CASSDHLLGVRETQYF,TGCGCCAGCAGCGACCATTTACTCGGGGTCAGGGAGACCCAGTACTTC
TRBJ1-5,.,TRBV6-5,.,CASSEAYGNQPQHF,TGTGCCAGCAGTGAAGCCTACGGGAATCAGCCCCAGCATTTT
TRBJ1-2,.,TRBV7-9,TRBD1,CASSLPGWTGNYGYTF,TGTGCCAGCAGCTTGCCGGGGTGGACAGGGAACTATGGCTACACCTTC
TRBJ1-2,once,TRBV10-3,.,CAISEVWNTF,TGTGCCATCAGTGAGGTTTGGAACACCTTC
TRBJ2-3,.,TRBV20-1,.,CSASPGPRNGDTQYF,TGCAGTGCTAGTCCTGGCCCTCGGAATGGAGATACGCAGTATTTT
TRBJ1-4,many,TRBV9,TRBD1,CASSDTGTVHEKLFF,TGTGCCAGCAGCGACACCGGGACAGTGCATGAAAAACTGTTTTTT
TRBJ1-2,many,TRBV19,.,CAGRDGRNGYTF,TGTGCCGGTCGTGATGGCAGAAATGGCTACACCTTC
TRBJ2-7,many,TRBV19,.,CASSIQVPSYEQYF,TGTGCCAGTAGTATCCAGGTCCCCTCCTACGAGCAGTACTTC